This T cell receptor beta chain was documented in a study of cytomegalovirus exposure and HLA in healthy donors. As for this clone: Its antigen is currently unknown.

The study, taken as a whole, reports: The investigators catalogued 160 or so TCR beta chains as cytomegalovirus-associated. It was found in a later analysis that first-cohort TCR clusters tended to co-occur in the 100 to 150 validation repertoires. Reports showed the classifier diagnosing cytomegalovirus status with high specificity and sensitivity.

The CDR3 runs 16 residues. With V trimmed by 3 bases and J by 7 bases, 15 bases remained unmatched. The germline CDR1 and CDR2 sequences are SGHVS and FNYEAQ. Separate from the roughly 630-subject first cohort was the approximately 120-subject validation cohort, to which the donors belonged. Only in-frame clones appear in the TCRdb table, and some are missing; sequencing was by immunoSEQ multiplex PCR. Of about 330,000 clones listed, roughly 85% were seen once; the top ten hold 0.84%. The sample taken for sequencing was PBMCs. The receptor comes from a woman under 30 in good health and CMV-seronegative. The genes are TRBV7-6 and TRBJ2-7; 7 bases match TRBD2. CDR3 amino acids: CASSFNTGTNRGEQYF. DNA of the CDR3: TGTGCCAGCAGCTTCAACACGGGGACTAACCGGGGAGAGCAGTACTTC.